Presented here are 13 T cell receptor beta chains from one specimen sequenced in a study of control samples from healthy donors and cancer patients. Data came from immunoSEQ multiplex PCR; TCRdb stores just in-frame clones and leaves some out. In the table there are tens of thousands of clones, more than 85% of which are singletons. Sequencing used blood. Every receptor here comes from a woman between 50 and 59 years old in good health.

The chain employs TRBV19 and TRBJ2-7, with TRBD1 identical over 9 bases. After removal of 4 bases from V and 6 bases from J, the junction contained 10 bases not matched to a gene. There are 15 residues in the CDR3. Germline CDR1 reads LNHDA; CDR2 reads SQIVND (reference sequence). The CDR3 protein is CASSTRTGVSGEQYF. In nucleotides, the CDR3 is TGTGCCAGTAGTACTCGGACAGGGGTTTCTGGCGAGCAGTACTTC. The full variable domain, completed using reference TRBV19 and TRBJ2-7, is DGGITQSPKYLFRKEGQNVTLSCEQNLNHDAMYWYRQDPGQGLRLIYYSQIVNDFQKGDIAEGYSVSREKKESFPLTVTSAQKNPTAFYLCASSTRTGVSGEQYFGPGTRLTVT.

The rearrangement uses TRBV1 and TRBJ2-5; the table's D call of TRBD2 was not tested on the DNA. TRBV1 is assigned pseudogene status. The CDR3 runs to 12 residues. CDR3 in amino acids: CTSSPYQETQYF. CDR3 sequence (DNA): TGCACCAGCAGCCCGTACCAAGAGACCCAGTACTTC.

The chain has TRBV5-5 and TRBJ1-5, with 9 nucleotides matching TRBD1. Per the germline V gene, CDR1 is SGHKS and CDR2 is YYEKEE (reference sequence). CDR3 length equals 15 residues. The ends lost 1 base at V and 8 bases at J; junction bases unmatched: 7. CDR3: CASSLRQGGYEPQHF. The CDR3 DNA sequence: TGTGCCAGCAGCTTGCGACAGGGGGGGTACGAGCCCCAGCATTTT.

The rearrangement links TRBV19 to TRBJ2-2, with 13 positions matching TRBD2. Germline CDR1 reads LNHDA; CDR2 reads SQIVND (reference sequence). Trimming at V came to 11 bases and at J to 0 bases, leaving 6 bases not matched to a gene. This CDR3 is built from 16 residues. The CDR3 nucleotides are TGTGCCTCCACTAGCGGGAGGGCCGCGAACACCGGGGAGCTGTTTTTT. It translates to CASTSGRAANTGELFF.

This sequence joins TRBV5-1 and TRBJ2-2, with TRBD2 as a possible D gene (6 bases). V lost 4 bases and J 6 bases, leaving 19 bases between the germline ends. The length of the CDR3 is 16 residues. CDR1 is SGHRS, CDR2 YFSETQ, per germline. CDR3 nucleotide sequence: TGCGCCAGCAGCGGGGGGACGGTCCACTTTTCCGGGGAGCTGTTTTTT. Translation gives CASSGGTVHFSGELFF.

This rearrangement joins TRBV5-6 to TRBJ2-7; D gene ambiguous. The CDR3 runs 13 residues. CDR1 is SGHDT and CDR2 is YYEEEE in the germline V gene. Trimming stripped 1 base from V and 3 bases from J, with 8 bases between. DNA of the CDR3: TGTGCCAGCAGCTTGCAAGGGAACTACGAGCAGTACTTC. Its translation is CASSLQGNYEQYF.

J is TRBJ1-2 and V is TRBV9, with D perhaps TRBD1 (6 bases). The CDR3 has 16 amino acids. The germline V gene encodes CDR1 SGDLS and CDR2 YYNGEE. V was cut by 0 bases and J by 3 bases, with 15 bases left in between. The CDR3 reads CASSVAWQGMDYGYTF. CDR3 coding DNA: TGTGCCAGCAGCGTAGCTTGGCAGGGGATGGACTATGGCTACACCTTC. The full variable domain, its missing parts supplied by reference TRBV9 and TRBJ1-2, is DSGVTQTPKHLITATGQRVTLRCSPRSGDLSVYWYQQSLDQGLQFLIQYYNGEERAKGNILERFSAQQFPDLHSELNLSSLELGDSALYFCASSVAWQGMDYGYTFGSGTRLTVV.

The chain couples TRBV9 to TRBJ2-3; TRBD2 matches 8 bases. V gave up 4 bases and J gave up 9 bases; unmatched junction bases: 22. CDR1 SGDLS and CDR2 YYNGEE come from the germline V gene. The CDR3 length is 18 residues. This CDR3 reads CASSPQPGRALSAVTQYF. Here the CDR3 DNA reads TGTGCCAGCAGCCCTCAGCCCGGGAGGGCCTTATCAGCAGTGACGCAGTATTTT. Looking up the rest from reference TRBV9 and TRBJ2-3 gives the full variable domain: DSGVTQTPKHLITATGQRVTLRCSPRSGDLSVYWYQQSLDQGLQFLIQYYNGEERAKGNILERFSAQQFPDLHSELNLSSLELGDSALYFCASSPQPGRALSAVTQYFGPGTRLTVL.

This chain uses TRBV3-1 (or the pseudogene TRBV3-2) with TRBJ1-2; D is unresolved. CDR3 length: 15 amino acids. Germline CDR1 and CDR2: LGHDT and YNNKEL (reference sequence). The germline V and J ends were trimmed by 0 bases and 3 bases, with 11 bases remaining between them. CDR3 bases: TGTGCCAGCAGCCAAGATCTCACTGGGGACTATGGCTACACCTTC. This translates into CASSQDLTGDYGYTF.

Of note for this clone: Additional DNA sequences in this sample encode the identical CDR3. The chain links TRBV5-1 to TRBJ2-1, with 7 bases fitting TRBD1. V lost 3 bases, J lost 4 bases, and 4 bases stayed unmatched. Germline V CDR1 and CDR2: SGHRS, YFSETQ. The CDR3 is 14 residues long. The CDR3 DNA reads TGCGCCAGCAGCTCTTCAGGGGGTTACAATGAGCAGTTCTTC. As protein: CASSSSGGYNEQFF.

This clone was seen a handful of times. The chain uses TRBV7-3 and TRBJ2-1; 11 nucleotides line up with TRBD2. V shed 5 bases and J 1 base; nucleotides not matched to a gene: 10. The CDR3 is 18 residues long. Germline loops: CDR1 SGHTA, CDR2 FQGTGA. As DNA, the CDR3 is TGTGCCAGCAGCGCCGGGACTAGCGGTTTGGGTTCCTACAATGAGCAGTTCTTC. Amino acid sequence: CASSAGTSGLGSYNEQFF.

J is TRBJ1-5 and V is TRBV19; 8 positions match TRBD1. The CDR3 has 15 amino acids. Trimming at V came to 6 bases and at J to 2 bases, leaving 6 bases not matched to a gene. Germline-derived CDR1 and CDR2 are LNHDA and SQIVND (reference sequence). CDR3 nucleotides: TGTGCCAGTAGGAGTGACAGGGGAGGCAATCAGCCCCAGCATTTT. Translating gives CASRSDRGGNQPQHF. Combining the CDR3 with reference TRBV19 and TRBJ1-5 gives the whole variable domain DGGITQSPKYLFRKEGQNVTLSCEQNLNHDAMYWYRQDPGQGLRLIYYSQIVNDFQKGDIAEGYSVSREKKESFPLTVTSAQKNPTAFYLCASRSDRGGNQPQHFGDGTRLSIL.

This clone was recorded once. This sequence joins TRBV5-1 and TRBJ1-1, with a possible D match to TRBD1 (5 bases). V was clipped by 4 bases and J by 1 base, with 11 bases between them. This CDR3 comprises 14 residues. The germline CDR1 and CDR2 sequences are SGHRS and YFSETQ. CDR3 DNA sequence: TGCGCCAGCAGCACCCTGGGGGAGAACACTGAAGCTTTCTTT. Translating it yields CASSTLGENTEAFF.